This T cell receptor (beta chain) was retrieved from a study of Graves' ophthalmopathy and Graves' hyperthyroidism. Study-wide points: The blood repertoire also included most expanded thyroid clonotypes above 0.001 frequency.

V was cut by 5 bases and J by 0 bases, with 10 bases left in between. CDR3 length: 14 residues. Germline V gene data show CDR1 as SGHAT and CDR2 as FQNNGV. For repertoire sequencing, the TCR beta CDR3 regions were amplified from RNA transcripts. Following a first-round RT-PCR that used HTBI primers, a second-round multiplex PCR was carried out. TCRdb passed the multiplex PCR reads through MiXCR, listing each CDR3 protein once. The sample yields about 550,000 distinct CDR3 sequences, under 45% seen once. Details on this clonotype: The antigen is undetermined.

This clonotype was obtained from an adult man with Graves' hyperthyroidism. V is TRBV11-2 and J is TRBJ1-2; D is uncertain. Sequencing was carried out using peripheral blood or thyroid tissue (not recorded which). The CDR3 DNA reads as TGTGCCAGCAGCCTACATCTGTCTAACTATGGCTACACCTTC. Translating it yields CASSLHLSNYGYTF.